The next 17 T cell receptor beta chains were all read from a single sample in a study of shared clonotypes between healthy human individuals. This table comes from immunoSEQ multiplex PCR, and its TCRdb copy is limited to in-frame clones, with some not included. The sample yields over a million clones, approximately 97% seen once. The sample consisted of naive CD4+ T cells sorted from blood. Subset of the sample: CD45RA+ positively selected. These receptors all stem from a man aged 30-40 years in good health.

The rearrangement links TRBV19 to TRBJ1-5; D unresolved. This CDR3 contains 15 residues. V lost 4 bases, J lost 0 bases, and 10 bases lay in between. Germline V CDR1 and CDR2: LNHDA, SQIVND (reference sequence). The CDR3 protein is CASSKRRNSNQPQHF. As DNA, the CDR3 is TGTGCCAGTAGTAAGCGACGGAATAGCAATCAGCCCCAGCATTTT.

The rearrangement uses TRBV28 and TRBJ2-3; the D is unclear. V gave up 7 bases and J gave up 2 bases, with 19 bases separating them. The germline V gene encodes CDR1 MDHEN and CDR2 SYDVKM. This CDR3 contains 16 residues. Written as DNA, the CDR3 is TGTGCCAGCATGTCAGCGACAAAGATCTACACAGATACGCAGTATTTT. It codes for CASMSATKIYTDTQYF.

The rearrangement uses TRBV7-2 and TRBJ2-1; 8 positions agree with TRBD1. V shed 5 bases and J 7 bases; nucleotides not matched to a gene: 10. This CDR3 has 15 residues. CDR1 SGHTA and CDR2 FQGNSA come from the germline V gene. For the CDR3, the DNA is TGTGCCAGCAGCCCACGACAGGGGAGGATAAATGAGCAGTTCTTC. As protein: CASSPRQGRINEQFF.

The chain employs TRBV27 and TRBJ2-1; 13 bases line up with TRBD2. The trim removed 6 bases at V and 15 bases at J, leaving 5 bases unmatched. This CDR3 is built from 12 residues. Germline CDR1 is MNHEY and CDR2 is SMNVEV (reference sequence). Written as DNA, the CDR3 is TGTGCCAGCAGCTGGACTAGCGGGAGTCCGTTCTTC. Amino acids: CASSWTSGSPFF.

The chain combines TRBV9 with TRBJ1-1; 10 bases line up with TRBD1. The CDR3 spans 15 residues. Trimming took 3 bases from V and 1 from J; bases not matched to a gene: 3. CDR1 SGDLS and CDR2 YYNGEE come from the germline V gene. CDR3 region: CASSARQGANTEAFF. CDR3 bases: TGTGCCAGCAGCGCCCGACAGGGGGCGAACACTGAAGCTTTCTTT.

As concerns this clone: The sample carries other DNA sequences with the same CDR3. The chain joins TRBV7-2 to TRBJ2-1, with unresolved D. The CDR3 extends over 14 amino acids. Germline assignment: CDR1 SGHTA and CDR2 FQGNSA. Trimming took 1 base from V and 2 from J, leaving 6 bases between them. The DNA of the CDR3 is TGTGCCAGCAGCTTAGGCCTAGCCTACAATGAGCAGTTCTTC. Protein: CASSLGLAYNEQFF.

The chain uses TRBV5-1 and TRBJ2-7; 13 nucleotides agree with TRBD2. V lost 6 bases to trimming and J lost 4 bases; unmatched junction nucleotides: 25. Germline-derived CDR1 and CDR2 are SGHRS and YFSETQ. The CDR3 is 21 residues long. The CDR3 DNA sequence: TGCGCCAGCACTCGCCGACCACTCGGACTAGCGGGAGCCCGTAGCCCTTACGAGCAGTACTTC. Its protein is CASTRRPLGLAGARSPYEQYF. Complete variable domain (other parts from reference TRBV5-1 and TRBJ2-7): KAGVTQTPRYLIKTRGQQVTLSCSPISGHRSVSWYQQTPGQGLQFLFEYFSETQRNKGNFPGRFSGRQFSNSRSEMNVSTLELGDSALYLCASTRRPLGLAGARSPYEQYFGPGTRLTVT.

CDR3 sequence: CASSFNAFGGELFF. Here the CDR3 DNA reads TGCGCCAGCAGCTTTAATGCTTTTGGCGGGGAGCTGTTTTTT. The chain recombines TRBV5-1 with TRBJ2-2; D is uncertain. V dropped 2 bases and J dropped 7 bases, with 12 bases sitting between them. Germline assignment: CDR1 SGHRS and CDR2 YFSETQ. This CDR3 comprises 14 residues. Full variable domain (outside the CDR3, taken from reference TRBV5-1 and TRBJ2-2): KAGVTQTPRYLIKTRGQQVTLSCSPISGHRSVSWYQQTPGQGLQFLFEYFSETQRNKGNFPGRFSGRQFSNSRSEMNVSTLELGDSALYLCASSFNAFGGELFFGEGSRLTVL.

The genes are TRBV5-1 and TRBJ2-1, with D tentatively TRBD2 (6 bases). Per the germline V gene, CDR1 is SGHRS and CDR2 is YFSETQ. Trimming removed 0 bases from V and 8 bases from J, with 12 bases in between. The CDR3 has 14 amino acids. As DNA, the CDR3 is TGCGCCAGCAGCTTGGGCGGGATCTATGATGAGCAGTTCTTC. Amino acids: CASSLGGIYDEQFF.

Points on this clone: At the DNA level, this CDR3 is encoded by other sequences in the same sample as well. The V gene is TRBV5-1, the J gene TRBJ1-5; D not certain. The CDR3 covers 15 residues. CDR1 is SGHRS and CDR2 is YFSETQ in the germline V gene. V lost 0 bases, J lost 0 bases, and 7 bases lay in between. CDR3 nucleotide sequence: TGCGCCAGCAGCTTGGACAGTTATAGCAATCAGCCCCAGCATTTT. It yields the protein CASSLDSYSNQPQHF.

DNA of the CDR3: TGTGCCAGCAGCGTTGCTAGCGGGAGTCTATCGGGTGAGCAGTTCTTC. Protein product: CASSVASGSLSGEQFF. This chain connects TRBV9 to TRBJ2-1; TRBD2 agrees at 10 bases. Germline lookup yields CDR1 SGDLS and CDR2 YYNGEE. The J segment lost 9 bases and the V segment lost 2 bases, leaving 11 bases of the junction unmatched. This CDR3 comprises 16 residues.

V usage is TRBV5-1 and J usage is TRBJ2-7; tentatively, D is TRBD2 (5 bases). Trimming removed 2 bases at V and 2 bases at J, with 11 bases between. The germline V gene encodes CDR1 SGHRS and CDR2 YFSETQ. The CDR3 has 14 residues. CDR3: CASSFSDGTYEQYF. The DNA of the CDR3 is TGCGCCAGCAGCTTCTCGGACGGGACCTACGAGCAGTACTTC.

The chain combines TRBV6-5 with TRBJ1-2, with 8 positions matching TRBD1. The CDR3 extends over 13 amino acids. After removal of 6 bases from V and 4 bases from J, the junction contained 4 bases not matched to a gene. Germline V gene lookup returns CDR1 MNHEY and CDR2 SVGAGI. As DNA, the CDR3 is TGTGCCAGCAGCCTGGACAGGGCCTATGGCTACACCTTC. Translated: CASSLDRAYGYTF.

This clone has just one count. This sequence joins TRBV19 and TRBJ2-2, with a weak D call TRBD1 (6 bases). The CDR3 runs 18 residues. Trimming took off 1 base at V and 3 bases at J, with 18 bases between the two ends. From germline, CDR1 is LNHDA and CDR2 SQIVND (reference sequence). CDR3 in amino acids: CASSIGTRGIRHTGELFF. Written as DNA, the CDR3 is TGTGCCAGTAGTATAGGCACAAGGGGGATTCGGCACACCGGGGAGCTGTTTTTT.

The rearrangement joins TRBV29-1 to TRBJ2-2, with 9 bases identical to TRBD1. Losses at the gene ends were 7 bases for V and 5 bases for J; bases not matched to a gene: 5. Germline CDR1 and CDR2: SQVTM and ANQGSEA. CDR3 size: 13 residues. The CDR3 DNA reads as TGCAGCGCTGGGACAGGGCCTACCGGGGAGCTGTTTTTT. Its translation is CSAGTGPTGELFF.

The chain employs TRBV5-1 and TRBJ2-3; D possibly corresponds to TRBD1 (5 bases). The CDR3 spans 14 residues. Germline lookup yields CDR1 SGHRS and CDR2 YFSETQ. V gave up 2 bases and J gave up 4 bases, with 11 bases separating them. The CDR3 bases are TGCGCCAGCAGCTTTCCGGACATTCCAGATACGCAGTATTTT. This sequence encodes CASSFPDIPDTQYF.

This clone has only one observation. The V call is TRBV4-3, the J call TRBJ1-2; no firm D call. The germline V and J ends were trimmed by 0 bases and 4 bases, with 12 bases remaining between them. The CDR3 runs 15 residues. Germline values: CDR1 LGHNA, CDR2 YSLEER. The CDR3 loop is CASSQDSRGGYGYTF. CDR3 bases: TGCGCCAGCAGCCAAGATAGTAGAGGCGGCTATGGCTACACCTTC.